Below, 21 T cell receptor beta chains from the same sample are listed, as sequenced in a study of cytomegalovirus exposure and HLA in healthy donors. Both 60 Vbeta primers and 13 Jbeta primers went into the PCR. This table comes from immunoSEQ multiplex PCR, and its TCRdb copy is limited to in-frame clones, with some not included. The table has a few hundred thousand clones, roughly 70% seen once. The source material was PBMCs. The receptors originated from a female donor in good health and CMV-seronegative.

The rearrangement joins TRBV28 to TRBJ1-3, with a tentative D call TRBD1 (6 bases). CDR3 length: 14 residues. Germline lookup yields CDR1 MDHEN and CDR2 SYDVKM. V was cut by 1 base and J by 3 bases, with 7 bases left in between. The CDR3 spells CASSLSGVGNTIYF. In DNA, the CDR3 is TGTGCCAGCAGTTTATCAGGGGTTGGAAACACCATATATTTT. Combining the CDR3 with reference TRBV28 and TRBJ1-3 gives the whole variable domain DVKVTQSSRYLVKRTGEKVFLECVQDMDHENMFWYRQDPGLGLRLIYFSYDVKMKEKGDIPEGYSVSREKKERFSLILESASTNQTSMYLCASSLSGVGNTIYFGEGSWLTVV.

The V gene is TRBV11-1, the J gene TRBJ2-2, with a weak D call TRBD1 (5 bases). V lost 3 bases and J lost 6, with 11 bases in between. CDR1 is SGHAT and CDR2 is FQDESV in the germline V gene (reference sequence). CDR3 length equals 14 residues. The chain's CDR3 is CASSLTAWAGELFF. In nucleotides, the CDR3 is TGTGCCAGCAGCTTGACAGCCTGGGCCGGGGAGCTGTTTTTT.

The genes are TRBV14 and TRBJ1-2; D gene uncertain. The V end lost 10 bases, the J end lost 0 bases, and 21 bases lay between the germline ends. Germline CDR1 is SGHDN and CDR2 is FVKESK. CDR3 size: 16 residues. The CDR3 coding sequence is TGTGCCATCTATGCCTCAACCAGGTTAACTAACTATGGCTACACCTTC. The encoded protein is CAIYASTRLTNYGYTF.

The rearrangement joins TRBV6-5 to TRBJ1-2, with D tentatively TRBD1 (5 bases). Trimming pared 0 bases from V and 14 bases from J, leaving 13 bases between. CDR3 length: 12 residues. The V gene's germline CDR1 is MNHEY and CDR2 SVGAGI. The CDR3 bases are TGTGCCAGCAGTTACTCGCCCGGGACTCAAACCTTC. Encoded protein: CASSYSPGTQTF.

The chain uses TRBV9 and TRBJ2-1; TRBD2 agrees at 11 bases. Looked up from germline, CDR1 is SGDLS and CDR2 is YYNGEE. This CDR3 region has 15 residues. Germline trimming cut 4 bases from V and 8 bases from J; bases unmatched to any gene: 8. CDR3: CASSLTSGRVYEQFF. In DNA form, the CDR3 reads TGTGCCAGCAGCTTAACTAGCGGGAGAGTCTATGAGCAGTTCTTC.

V usage is TRBV27 and J usage is TRBJ2-7, with TRBD2 matching over 9 bases. This CDR3 is built from 14 residues. J was trimmed by 2 bases and V by 8 bases; bases with no gene match: 7. Germline V gene data show CDR1 as MNHEY and CDR2 as SMNVEV (reference sequence). The CDR3 nucleotides are TGTGCCAGCCGTTGGGCTAGCGGGACCTACGAGCAGTACTTC. This encodes CASRWASGTYEQYF.

The DNA for the CDR3 is TGTGCCAGCAGCGGGACGGGGGGGAATCAGCCCCAGCATTTT. This translates into CASSGTGGNQPQHF. J is TRBJ1-5 and V is TRBV2, with TRBD1 as a possible D gene (5 bases). This CDR3 comprises 14 residues. Trimming took off 6 bases at V and 4 bases at J, with 13 bases between the two ends. Germline lookup yields CDR1 SNHLY and CDR2 FYNNEI.

CDR3 protein: CASSPRRALEQFF. The DNA for the CDR3 is TGTGCCAGCAGCCCCCGGCGGGCCCTCGAGCAGTTCTTC. This chain uses TRBV7-3 with TRBJ2-1; possibly TRBD2 for D (5 bases). Germline CDR1 reads SGHTA; CDR2 reads FQGTGA. Trimming took 5 bases from V and 10 from J, leaving 15 bases between them. CDR3 size: 13 residues.

The chain carries TRBV2 and TRBJ2-4; D perhaps matches TRBD1 (5 bases). V was clipped by 3 bases and J by 6 bases, with 15 bases between them. The germline V gene encodes CDR1 SNHLY and CDR2 FYNNEI. The CDR3 is made up of 15 amino acids. The CDR3 spells CASSEGQGPRNIQYF. The CDR3 DNA is TGTGCCAGCAGTGAGGGTCAGGGCCCGCGAAACATTCAGTACTTC.

The gene calls are TRBV10-3 and TRBJ2-1; 16 bases map to TRBD2. The CDR3 spans 14 residues. With V trimmed by 10 bases and J by 8 bases, 5 bases remained unmatched. CDR1 ENHRY and CDR2 SYGVKD come from the germline V gene. The CDR3 coding sequence is TGTGCCACGCTTGGGACTAGCGGGAGGGATGAGCAGTTCTTC. The encoded protein is CATLGTSGRDEQFF.

The V and J genes are TRBV7-8 and TRBJ1-1, with a possible D match to TRBD1 (5 bases). Germline CDR1 is SGHVS and CDR2 is FQNEAQ. The CDR3 is 15 residues long. V shed 2 bases and J shed 7 bases, with 17 bases lying between them. The CDR3 DNA is TGTGCCAGCAGCTTATTCCCACCCCGGGGACTTGAAGCTTTCTTT. Amino acids: CASSLFPPRGLEAFF.

The rearrangement links TRBV23-1 to TRBJ1-1, with no clear D. TRBV23-1 is labeled an ORF, and its function is uncertain. This CDR3 contains 16 residues. V was cut by 4 bases and J by 0 bases, with 15 bases left in between. The CDR3 reads CASSRSIRSMNTEAFF. CDR3 bases: TGCGCCAGCAGTCGATCTATACGGAGCATGAACACTGAAGCTTTCTTT.

The chain recombines TRBV6-5 with TRBJ2-7, with a weak D call TRBD2 (6 bases). Trimming removed 5 bases from V and 5 bases from J, with 10 bases in between. Germline CDR1 reads MNHEY; CDR2 reads SVGAGI. The CDR3 totals 12 residues. For the CDR3, the DNA is TGTGCCAGCAGTCAGACTAGTGACGAGCAGTACTTC. This encodes CASSQTSDEQYF.

The rearrangement links TRBV5-1 to TRBJ1-1; 11 bases line up with TRBD1. The length of the CDR3 is 14 residues. With 5 bases clipped from V and 5 bases from J, the junction kept 5 bases outside the gene matches. Germline-derived CDR1 and CDR2 are SGHRS and YFSETQ. In DNA form, the CDR3 reads TGCGCCAGCAGGTGGGGACAGGGGGGGACTGAAGCTTTCTTT. Translated, it gives CASRWGQGGTEAFF.

The V and J genes are TRBV28 and TRBJ2-1, with TRBD1 matching 8 bases. J gave up 2 bases and V 5 bases, and 5 bases lay outside the gene matches. The CDR3 runs 15 residues. The germline V gene has CDR1 MDHEN and CDR2 SYDVKM. CDR3 sequence: CASSPGTGPYNEQFF. The CDR3 DNA sequence: TGTGCCAGCAGTCCCGGGACAGGTCCCTACAATGAGCAGTTCTTC.

This rearrangement joins TRBV25-1 to TRBJ2-7; D is perhaps TRBD1 (7 bases). V lost 3 bases, J lost 3 bases, and 12 bases lay in between. The germline CDR1 and CDR2 sequences are MGHDK and SYGVNS. The CDR3 runs to 14 residues. The CDR3 loop is CASSDPGGGYEQYF. CDR3 DNA sequence: TGTGCCAGCAGTGACCCAGGGGGAGGCTACGAGCAGTACTTC.

This clone has only one observation. The genes are TRBV5-5 and TRBJ1-1; D is perhaps TRBD1 (5 bases). The germline V gene has CDR1 SGHKS and CDR2 YYEKEE (reference sequence). Trimming removed 1 base from V and 0 bases from J, with 13 bases in between. The length of the CDR3 is 16 residues. The CDR3 DNA is TGTGCCAGCAGCTTGTGGGAGGGGCTCATGAACACTGAAGCTTTCTTT. This gives the protein CASSLWEGLMNTEAFF.

J is TRBJ2-1 and V is TRBV13; D might be TRBD1 (5 bases). The germline gives CDR1 PRHDT, CDR2 FYEKMQ (reference sequence). This CDR3 is 15 amino acids long. V was shortened by 5 bases and J by 1 base, with 12 bases between the two germline ends. The CDR3 here is CASSEQGFSYNEQFF. The CDR3 nucleotides read TGTGCCAGCAGCGAGCAGGGTTTTTCCTACAATGAGCAGTTCTTC.

The V and J genes are TRBV2 and TRBJ2-4; the D is unclear. V lost 4 bases and J 0 bases, leaving 13 bases between the germline ends. The CDR3 is 16 residues long. Germline V gene lookup returns CDR1 SNHLY and CDR2 FYNNEI. The CDR3 loop is CASSGQILLAKNIQYF. The CDR3 DNA reads as TGTGCCAGCAGTGGACAAATCCTTCTAGCCAAAAACATTCAGTACTTC.

This rearrangement joins TRBV28 to TRBJ2-1; tentatively, D is TRBD2 (6 bases). CDR3 size: 16 residues. Per the germline V gene, CDR1 is MDHEN and CDR2 is SYDVKM. V lost 6 bases and J 0 bases, leaving 15 bases between the germline ends. This chain's CDR3 is CASRLAADLSYNEQFF. Here the CDR3 DNA reads TGTGCCAGCAGACTAGCAGCGGACCTCTCCTACAATGAGCAGTTCTTC.

The chain couples TRBV11-3 to TRBJ2-2, with unresolved D. Germline V gene lookup returns CDR1 SGHNT and CDR2 YENEEA. Trimming cost V 1 base and J 6 bases, with 3 bases left between them. The CDR3 sequence is 12 residues long. For the CDR3, the DNA is TGTGCCAGCAGCTTAGGCGCCGGGGAGCTGTTTTTT. Encoded protein: CASSLGAGELFF.